This TCR beta chain was profiled in a study of control samples from healthy donors and cancer patients. Sequencing was performed with immunoSEQ multiplex PCR; in TCRdb, only in-frame clones are kept and a portion is missing. The sample consists of 90,000 or so clones, around 90% of them appearing once. Germline-derived CDR1 and CDR2 are MNHEY and SVGAGI. Between the trimmed V and J ends, which lost 4 bases and 0 bases, there was a span of 16 bases. The CDR3 totals 16 residues. Sample: PBMCs. The source is a woman in her fifties or sixties with colorectal cancer. The chain joins TRBV6-5 to TRBJ2-7; D is possibly TRBD2 (6 bases). The CDR3 region has the DNA TGTGCCAGCAGTTTATACGAACGGGACTTCTCCTACGAGCAGTACGTC. It translates to CASSLYERDFSYEQYV.